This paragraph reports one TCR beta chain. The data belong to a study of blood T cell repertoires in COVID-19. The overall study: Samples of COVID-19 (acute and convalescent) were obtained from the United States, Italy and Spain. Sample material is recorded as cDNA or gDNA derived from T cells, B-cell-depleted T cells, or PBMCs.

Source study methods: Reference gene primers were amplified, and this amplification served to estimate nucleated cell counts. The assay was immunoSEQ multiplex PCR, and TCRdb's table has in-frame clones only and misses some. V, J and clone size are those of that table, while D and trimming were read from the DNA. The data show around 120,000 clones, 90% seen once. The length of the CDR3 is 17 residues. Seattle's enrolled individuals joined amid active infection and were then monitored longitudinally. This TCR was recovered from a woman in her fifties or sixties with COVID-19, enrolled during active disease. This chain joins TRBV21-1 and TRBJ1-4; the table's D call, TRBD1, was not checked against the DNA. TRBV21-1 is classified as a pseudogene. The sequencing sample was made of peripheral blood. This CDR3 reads CASSKVEGAPTNEKLFF. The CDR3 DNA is TGTGCCAGCAGCAAAGTGGAGGGGGCCCCAACTAATGAAAAACTGTTTTTT.